The next 19 T cell receptor beta chains were all read from a single sample in a study of identical twins. TCRdb processed the 5' RACE reads anew with MiXCR; each CDR3 protein has one entry. The table lists 500,000 to 600,000 distinct CDR3 sequences, less than 25% of them singletons. These data were likewise used in another study, on T cells expressing NK-cell markers.

Sequences were obtained from CD4+ T cells sorted from blood. The receptors shown here come from a young woman in good health.

In its sample, this clonotype was seen once. This rearrangement joins TRBV5-5 to TRBJ2-7, with D perhaps TRBD1 or TRBD2 (6 bases each). V lost 4 bases, J lost 9 bases, and 17 bases lay in between. CDR1 and CDR2 from the germline V gene are SGHKS and YYEKEE (reference sequence). This CDR3 is 13 amino acids long. The CDR3 spells CASSQGTPQGQYF. In DNA, the CDR3 is TGTGCCAGCAGCCAGGGGACTCCCCAGGGGCAGTACTTC.

This clonotype was seen at least ten times. V gene TRBV29-1 combines with J gene TRBJ2-6, with 9 nucleotides matching TRBD1. CDR3 size: 16 residues. J lost 1 base, V lost 5 bases, and 6 bases had no gene match. The germline V gene encodes CDR1 SQVTM and CDR2 ANQGSEA. The CDR3 DNA sequence: TGCAGCGTTTTGGACAGGGGAGGATCTGGGGCCAACGTCCTGACTTTC. Its translation: CSVLDRGGSGANVLTF.

The DNA for the CDR3 is TGTGCCAGCACCCCACGGGGGGGAGGGAACTACAATGAGCAGTTCTTC. Translating gives CASTPRGGGNYNEQFF. The rearrangement uses TRBV9 and TRBJ2-1, with 8 bases fitting TRBD2. CDR3 size: 16 residues. V lost 6 bases and J lost 3; bases outside the gene matches: 11. Per the germline V gene, CDR1 is SGDLS and CDR2 is YYNGEE.

Comment on this clonotype: At one end the junction does not follow the germline gene, possibly because of a read error. The gene calls are TRBV15 and TRBJ2-5; D not resolved. This CDR3 has 16 amino acids. Germline CDR1 reads LNHNV; CDR2 reads YYDKDF (reference sequence). The CDR3 nucleotides read TGTGCCACCAGCAGAGATGGCGGCAGCCGCGCGGAGAGCCAGTACTTC. Encoded protein: CATSRDGGSRAESQYF.

J is TRBJ2-3 and V is TRBV12-3 or TRBV12-4, with TRBD2 identical over 12 bases. Germline trimming cut 10 bases from V and 2 bases from J; bases unmatched to any gene: 19. The CDR3 runs 19 residues. The chain's CDR3 is CAIQLAGGSSRPSTDTQYF. The CDR3 DNA follows: TGTGCCATCCAACTAGCGGGAGGTTCCTCCCGACCCTCCACAGATACGCAGTATTTT.

The rearrangement uses TRBV12-3 or TRBV12-4 and TRBJ2-3; 7 positions match TRBD1. This CDR3 is 15 amino acids long. Trimming took 4 bases from V and 3 from J; bases not matched to a gene: 7. The CDR3 is CASSSDWTGTDTQYF. For the CDR3, the DNA is TGTGCCAGCAGTTCCGATTGGACAGGAACAGATACGCAGTATTTT.

This sequence joins TRBV2 and TRBJ1-5; D not resolved. The CDR3 is made up of 13 amino acids. V was pared by 5 bases and J by 4 bases, with 9 bases between. CDR1 and CDR2 (germline): SNHLY, FYNNEI. The CDR3 nucleotides read TGTGCCAGCAGTTCTGACGAGAATCAGCCCCAGCATTTT. Amino acids: CASSSDENQPQHF.

The chain has TRBV20-1 and TRBJ2-1; 8 nucleotides line up with TRBD2. This CDR3 has 15 amino acids. The trim removed 3 bases at V and 4 bases at J, leaving 8 bases unmatched. CDR1 is DFQATT, CDR2 SNEGSKA, per germline (reference sequence). The CDR3 here is CSARPSRGEYNEQFF. CDR3 nucleotides: TGCAGTGCTAGGCCCTCGCGGGGGGAATACAATGAGCAGTTCTTC.

J is TRBJ2-5 and V is TRBV7-2, with D perhaps matching TRBD2 (5 bases). V was trimmed by 5 bases and J by 8 bases, leaving 21 bases between them. The CDR3 sequence is 15 residues long. The germline V gene has CDR1 SGHTA and CDR2 FQGNSA. The CDR3, as DNA: TGTGCCAGCAGCCTCGCCTCCGGGATTTCCGGAACCCAGTACTTC. Translating it yields CASSLASGISGTQYF.

The chain is built from TRBV5-1 and TRBJ2-1; 8 bases line up with TRBD2. The CDR3 sequence is 15 residues long. Germline V lookup: CDR1 SGHRS, CDR2 YFSETQ. The V gene end was trimmed by 3 bases and the J gene end by 9 bases; junction bases not matched to a gene: 11. The CDR3 DNA follows: TGCGCCAGCAGCTCGGCCGGGACTAGATTAATTGAGCAGTTCTTC. It encodes CASSSAGTRLIEQFF.

J is TRBJ2-4 and V is TRBV20-1, with no clear D. CDR1 and CDR2 (germline): DFQATT, SNEGSKA (reference sequence). This CDR3 region has 15 residues. Between the trimmed V and J ends, which lost 6 bases and 1 base, there was a span of 16 bases. CDR3 coding DNA: TGCAGTGCGAAGGGAAACCCTGGGGCCAAAAACATTCAGTACTTC. Protein sequence: CSAKGNPGAKNIQYF.

The chain links TRBV9 to TRBJ2-7; perhaps TRBD1 as D (6 bases). V lost 3 bases and J lost 7, with 14 bases in between. The CDR3 is made up of 13 amino acids. Germline V gives CDR1 SGDLS, CDR2 YYNGEE. This CDR3 is CASSATGMGEQYF. The CDR3 nucleotides are TGTGCCAGCAGCGCAACAGGGATGGGGGAGCAGTACTTC.

This clonotype was recorded once. This chain links TRBV3-1 with TRBJ2-7; 9 bases fit TRBD1. CDR3 length: 13 amino acids. V was clipped by 1 base and J by 5 bases; unmatched bases: 0. The germline V gene encodes CDR1 LGHDT and CDR2 YNNKEL (reference sequence). CDR3 sequence: CASSQGTGDEQYF. For the CDR3, the DNA is TGTGCCAGCAGCCAAGGGACAGGGGACGAGCAGTACTTC.

The table lists this clonotype with a few counts. The chain carries TRBV3-1 and TRBJ2-7; no reliable D call. Germline V gives CDR1 LGHDT, CDR2 YNNKEL (reference sequence). The CDR3 totals 14 residues. Between the trimmed V and J ends, which lost 0 bases and 3 bases, there was a span of 9 bases. This CDR3 is CASSQDWSRYEQYF. The CDR3 DNA reads TGTGCCAGCAGCCAAGATTGGTCCCGCTACGAGCAGTACTTC.

This clonotype was detected only a few times. The rearrangement joins TRBV12-5 to TRBJ1-1; a possible D gene is TRBD1 (5 bases). The CDR3 has 14 residues. The germline V gene has CDR1 LGHNT and CDR2 FRNRAP. V shed 7 bases and J shed 4 bases, with 16 bases lying between them. The CDR3 region is CASATRERGTEAFF. The CDR3 DNA reads as TGTGCTAGTGCCACCAGGGAAAGGGGCACTGAAGCTTTCTTT. The complete variable domain, with remaining parts taken from reference TRBV12-5 and TRBJ1-1, reads DARVTQTPRHKVTEMGQEVTMRCQPILGHNTVFWYRQTMMQGLELLAYFRNRAPLDDSGMPKDRFSAEMPDATLATLKIQPSEPRDSAVYFCASATRERGTEAFFGQGTRLTVV.

The chain carries TRBV6-1 and TRBJ2-1, with a possible D match to TRBD2 (6 bases). This CDR3 is built from 15 residues. With 4 bases removed from V and 6 bases from J, the gap between germline ends came to 16 bases. CDR1 is MNHNS, CDR2 SASEGT, per germline. CDR3 amino acids: CASSAGLAYTNEQFF. CDR3 sequence (DNA): TGTGCCAGCAGTGCGGGTCTAGCGTATACCAATGAGCAGTTCTTC.

The chain recombines TRBV5-1 with TRBJ2-5, with unresolved D. This CDR3 has 14 residues. In germline, CDR1 is SGHRS, CDR2 YFSETQ. Trimming shortened V by 7 bases and J by 5 bases, and 18 bases separated the two germline ends. The CDR3 DNA reads as TGCGCCAGCTACCCCACGGTAGCTGGCGAGACCCAGTACTTC. Protein product: CASYPTVAGETQYF.

V gene TRBV4-3 combines with J gene TRBJ1-1; D not resolved. Germline assignment: CDR1 LGHNA and CDR2 YSLEER. The CDR3 totals 15 residues. The germline V and J ends were trimmed by 0 bases and 8 bases, with 16 bases remaining between them. Written as DNA, the CDR3 is TGCGCCAGCAGCCAAGATTCGCGCTCTCGTACCGAAGCTTTCTTT. Its translation is CASSQDSRSRTEAFF.

This clonotype was picked up a small number of times. The rearrangement links TRBV7-8 to TRBJ2-3; 14 positions match TRBD2. Trimming at V came to 3 bases and at J to 8 bases, leaving 4 bases not matched to a gene. The CDR3 spans 15 residues. CDR1 is SGHVS, CDR2 FQNEAQ, per germline. CDR3 sequence: CASSLGLAGVGTQYF. The CDR3 DNA is TGTGCCAGCAGCTTGGGACTAGCGGGAGTGGGTACGCAGTATTTT.